What follows are 27 T cell receptor beta chains derived from one specimen sequenced in a study of OX40 agonist ivuxolimab in advanced cancers. Measured with immunoSEQ multiplex PCR; TCRdb has only the in-frame clones, and not every one. Here the sample spans 50,000 or so clones, roughly 91% being singletons. The sample in question was CD4+ or CD8+ T cells sorted from blood, obtained in a trial of the OX40 agonist ivuxolimab. The receptors shown here come from an adult with an advanced solid tumor such as melanoma, head and neck, liver or kidney cancer.

This rearrangement joins TRBV11-2 to TRBJ2-3; possibly TRBD2 for D (5 bases). The germline gives CDR1 SGHAT, CDR2 FQNNGV. The CDR3 runs 15 residues. V gave up 5 bases and J gave up 6 bases, with 18 bases separating them. CDR3 nucleotides: TGTGCCAGCAGCGTAAGGACCCTCGGGATGGATACGCAGTATTTT. This sequence encodes CASSVRTLGMDTQYF.

CDR3 nucleotides: TGTGCCAGCAGCCTAACGACCTCCCTTGCCGCTGAAGCTTTCTTT. It codes for CASSLTTSLAAEAFF. The chain is built from TRBV7-9 and TRBJ1-1; D gene unclear. The CDR3 has 15 amino acids. The germline V and J ends were trimmed by 5 bases and 6 bases, with 19 bases remaining between them. The germline gives CDR1 SEHNR, CDR2 FQNEAQ (reference sequence).

This chain uses TRBV7-8 with TRBJ2-7, with 8 bases matching TRBD1. CDR3 size: 18 residues. Trimming removed 6 bases from V and 2 bases from J; junction bases left unmatched: 18. CDR1 is SGHVS, CDR2 FQNEAQ, per germline. This CDR3 is CASRPDRGAPSLPYEQYF. The DNA of the CDR3 is TGTGCCAGCAGACCAGACAGGGGAGCTCCCAGCCTTCCCTACGAGCAGTACTTC.

The chain carries TRBV9 and TRBJ2-7; 7 nucleotides match TRBD2. Germline V lookup: CDR1 SGDLS, CDR2 YYNGEE. The trim removed 4 bases at V and 1 base at J, leaving 5 bases unmatched. The CDR3 is made up of 14 amino acids. The CDR3 DNA is TGTGCCAGCAGCCAGAGCGGGGATTCCTACGAGCAGTACTTC. Protein: CASSQSGDSYEQYF.

The gene calls are TRBV2 and TRBJ2-7, with D possibly matching TRBD2 (7 bases). V was clipped by 3 bases and J by 3 bases, with 12 bases between them. Per the germline V gene, CDR1 is SNHLY and CDR2 is FYNNEI. This CDR3 is 14 amino acids long. The CDR3: CASSDGGASYEQYF. In DNA, the CDR3 is TGTGCCAGCAGTGATGGGGGGGCAAGCTACGAGCAGTACTTC.

This clone was seen a single time. The rearrangement joins TRBV10-2 to TRBJ2-7; the D is unclear. This CDR3 contains 14 residues. Germline lookup yields CDR1 WSHSY and CDR2 SAAADI. V lost 6 bases and J lost 2, with 14 bases in between. CDR3: CASRVTDWAYEQYF. The CDR3 DNA is TGCGCCAGCAGAGTCACCGACTGGGCCTACGAGCAGTACTTC.

This chain joins TRBV19 and TRBJ2-1; 8 bases map to TRBD1. After removal of 5 bases from V and 4 bases from J, the junction contained 7 bases not matched to a gene. From germline, CDR1 is LNHDA and CDR2 SQIVND (reference sequence). The CDR3 has 15 amino acids. The CDR3 DNA reads as TGTGCCAGTAGTGTCGGACAGGGACCGTACAATGAGCAGTTCTTC. This translates into CASSVGQGPYNEQFF.

The chain links TRBV9 to TRBJ2-7; D remains unclear. The CDR3 totals 14 residues. Germline CDR1 and CDR2: SGDLS and YYNGEE. V was cut by 0 bases and J by 2 bases, with 9 bases left in between. In nucleotides, the CDR3 is TGTGCCAGCAGCGTAGGAACGCAGGCCTACGAGCAGTACTTC. This gives the protein CASSVGTQAYEQYF. The complete variable domain, with remaining parts taken from reference TRBV9 and TRBJ2-7, reads DSGVTQTPKHLITATGQRVTLRCSPRSGDLSVYWYQQSLDQGLQFLIQYYNGEERAKGNILERFSAQQFPDLHSELNLSSLELGDSALYFCASSVGTQAYEQYFGPGTRLTVT.

The rearrangement joins TRBV4-1 to TRBJ1-5; 9 bases match TRBD1. V gave up 2 bases and J gave up 3 bases; unmatched junction bases: 5. CDR1 is MGHRA, CDR2 YSYEKL, per germline. This CDR3 has 16 residues. CDR3 residues: CASSQLGTGNNQPQHF. In nucleotides, the CDR3 is TGCGCCAGCAGCCAATTAGGGACAGGGAACAATCAGCCCCAGCATTTT.

This rearrangement joins TRBV27 to TRBJ2-7, with D maybe TRBD2 (6 bases). CDR1 and CDR2 from the germline V gene are MNHEY and SMNVEV (reference sequence). The length of the CDR3 is 13 residues. V was cut by 4 bases and J by 2 bases, with 9 bases left in between. CDR3 residues: CASSWGVAYEQYF. CDR3 DNA: TGTGCCAGCAGTTGGGGGGTGGCCTACGAGCAGTACTTC.

This clone was recorded only once. This chain's CDR3 is CASSPWGGDRQFF. In nucleotides, the CDR3 is TGTGCCAGCAGCCCCTGGGGGGGGGATAGGCAGTTCTTC. V gene TRBV11-1 combines with J gene TRBJ2-1; 7 positions match TRBD2. Germline loops: CDR1 SGHAT, CDR2 FQDESV (reference sequence). The CDR3 runs to 13 residues. V gave up 5 bases and J gave up 12 bases; unmatched junction bases: 10.

The gene calls are TRBV28 and TRBJ1-5; no firm D call. Per the germline V gene, CDR1 is MDHEN and CDR2 is SYDVKM. The CDR3 loop spans 15 amino acids. The germline V and J ends were trimmed by 7 bases and 0 bases, with 13 bases remaining between them. DNA of the CDR3: TGTGCCAGCATCACTGGGAAATATAGCAATCAGCCCCAGCATTTT. Its translation: CASITGKYSNQPQHF.

The J gene is TRBJ1-1, the V gene TRBV5-6; weak D call: TRBD1 (5 bases). The germline V and J ends were trimmed by 4 bases and 0 bases, with 16 bases remaining between them. In germline, CDR1 is SGHDT, CDR2 YYEEEE. This CDR3 is 16 amino acids long. The CDR3 loop is CASSVDLGGMNTEAFF. The CDR3 DNA reads as TGTGCCAGCAGCGTAGATTTGGGGGGAATGAACACTGAAGCTTTCTTT. The full variable domain, with the rest looked up from reference TRBV5-6 and TRBJ1-1, is DAGVTQSPTHLIKTRGQQVTLRCSPKSGHDTVSWYQQALGQGPQFIFQYYEEEERQRGNFPDRFSGHQFPNYSSELNVNALLLGDSALYLCASSVDLGGMNTEAFFGQGTRLTVV.

The chain uses TRBV7-9 and TRBJ2-1; 9 bases match TRBD2. In germline, CDR1 is SEHNR, CDR2 FQNEAQ (reference sequence). This CDR3 contains 15 residues. The V and J ends lost 5 bases and 4 bases, in that order; junction bases with no gene match: 6. CDR3 amino acids: CASSPRLAEYNEQFF. In nucleotides, the CDR3 is TGTGCCAGCAGCCCAAGACTAGCGGAGTACAATGAGCAGTTCTTC.

V is TRBV6-1 and J is TRBJ1-1, with 7 bases that match TRBD1. Germline V gene lookup returns CDR1 MNHNS and CDR2 SASEGT. This CDR3 spans 15 amino acids. The J segment lost 0 bases and the V segment lost 7 bases, leaving 8 bases of the junction unmatched. In DNA, the CDR3 is TGTGCCAGCACCGGGGGGACAGTTATGAACACTGAAGCTTTCTTT. Translated, it gives CASTGGTVMNTEAFF.

By frequency in the sample, this clone is medium-sized (0.01 to 0.1%). The chain combines TRBV2 with TRBJ1-1; D ambiguous. Germline V gene lookup returns CDR1 SNHLY and CDR2 FYNNEI. The CDR3 length is 12 residues. V was shortened by 8 bases and J by 0 bases, with 7 bases between the two germline ends. CDR3 DNA: TGTGCCAGCTTGTGGGTGAACACTGAAGCTTTCTTT. It encodes CASLWVNTEAFF. Full variable domain (remainder filled in from reference TRBV2 and TRBJ1-1): EPEVTQTPSHQVTQMGQEVILRCVPISNHLYFYWYRQILGQKVEFLVSFYNNEISEKSEIFDDQFSVERPDGSNFTLKIRSTKLEDSAMYFCASLWVNTEAFFGQGTRLTVV.

This chain uses TRBV27 with TRBJ2-7; D call uncertain. CDR1 MNHEY and CDR2 SMNVEV come from the germline V gene (reference sequence). The V end lost 6 bases, the J end lost 5 bases, and 23 bases lay between the germline ends. This CDR3 has 16 amino acids. CDR3 protein: CASSLNPLPAGDEQYF. The CDR3 bases are TGTGCCAGCAGCCTAAACCCTCTTCCCGCCGGCGACGAGCAGTACTTC.

The chain employs TRBV4-1 and TRBJ2-2; possibly TRBD2 for D (5 bases). The germline CDR1 and CDR2 sequences are MGHRA and YSYEKL. The CDR3 extends over 13 amino acids. V shed 4 bases and J shed 6 bases, with 9 bases lying between them. DNA of the CDR3: TGCGCCAGCAGCCTGGCCGGGGCCGGGGAGCTGTTTTTT. It specifies CASSLAGAGELFF.

The rearrangement joins TRBV2 to TRBJ2-5; TRBD2 aligns across 8 bases. The CDR3 length is 17 residues. The V gene's germline CDR1 is SNHLY and CDR2 FYNNEI. The trim removed 6 bases at V and 2 bases at J, leaving 14 bases unmatched. CDR3 region: CASRLGEGSGNQETQYF. The CDR3 coding sequence is TGTGCCAGCAGGCTAGGGGAGGGTAGCGGGAATCAAGAGACCCAGTACTTC.

The chain has TRBV6-4 and TRBJ2-3, with D perhaps being TRBD1 or TRBD2 (5 bases each). Between the trimmed V and J ends, which lost 5 bases and 4 bases, there was a span of 25 bases. Germline V gene sequence: CDR1 MRHNA, CDR2 SNTAGT. The length of the CDR3 is 18 residues. The CDR3 DNA reads as TGTGCCAGCAGTATAAGCGGTGTGGGGACCCTACCAGCAGATACGCAGTATTTT. It yields the protein CASSISGVGTLPADTQYF.

This clone was seen once. The rearrangement joins TRBV5-5 to TRBJ2-7; tentatively, D is TRBD1 or TRBD2 (5 bases each). CDR1 is SGHKS and CDR2 is YYEKEE in the germline V gene (reference sequence). This CDR3 spans 15 amino acids. Deletions cut 0 bases from V and 4 bases from J, with 14 bases between. The CDR3 region has the DNA TGTGCCAGCAGCTTGGCTTCAGGGAGAGGGTACGAGCAGTACTTC. This translates into CASSLASGRGYEQYF.

Note on this clone: The sample carries other DNA sequences with the same CDR3. This sequence joins TRBV19 and TRBJ2-1; 8 bases map to TRBD2. The length of the CDR3 is 15 residues. CDR1 is LNHDA and CDR2 is SQIVND in the germline V gene (reference sequence). The ends lost 4 bases at V and 0 bases at J; junction bases unmatched: 2. The CDR3 coding sequence is TGTGCCAGTAGTACGAGCGGGAGCTCCTACAATGAGCAGTTCTTC. Protein: CASSTSGSSYNEQFF.

The V call is TRBV28, the J call TRBJ1-5, with 8 nucleotides matching TRBD1. Germline trimming cut 0 bases from V and 7 bases from J; bases unmatched to any gene: 17. The germline gives CDR1 MDHEN, CDR2 SYDVKM. The length of the CDR3 is 19 residues. The CDR3 DNA reads as TGTGCCAGCAGTTTATGGGGCGGAATTGGACAGGGACCACACCAGCCCCAGCATTTT. Its protein is CASSLWGGIGQGPHQPQHF.

This clone turned up a few times. As DNA, the CDR3 is TGTGCCAGCAGTTACTCCCCGACAGGAAATGGCTACACCTTC. Protein product: CASSYSPTGNGYTF. The rearrangement links TRBV6-5 to TRBJ1-2; TRBD1 is a possible D gene (6 bases). This CDR3 contains 14 residues. Germline loops: CDR1 MNHEY, CDR2 SVGAGI. Trimming took 0 bases from V and 6 from J, leaving 11 bases between them.

The rearrangement uses TRBV7-2 and TRBJ2-7, with TRBD1 matching over 7 bases. The CDR3 loop spans 15 amino acids. Germline loops: CDR1 SGHTA, CDR2 FQGNSA. With V trimmed by 5 bases and J by 2 bases, 9 bases remained unmatched. CDR3 sequence: CASSATGVKTYEQYF. The DNA of the CDR3 is TGTGCCAGCAGCGCAACAGGGGTCAAAACCTACGAGCAGTACTTC. Full variable domain (remainder filled in from reference TRBV7-2 and TRBJ2-7): GAGVSQSPSNKVTEKGKDVELRCDPISGHTALYWYRQSLGQGLEFLIYFQGNSAPDKSGLPSDRFSAERTGGSVSTLTIQRTQQEDSAVYLCASSATGVKTYEQYFGPGTRLTVT.

This chain uses TRBV10-3 with TRBJ1-1, with 9 bases fitting TRBD1. J gave up 3 bases and V 3 bases, and 11 bases lay outside the gene matches. Germline V lookup: CDR1 ENHRY, CDR2 SYGVKD. This CDR3 is built from 17 residues. CDR3: CAISELPGTGTHTEAFF. CDR3 nucleotide sequence: TGTGCCATCAGTGAATTACCCGGGACAGGGACTCACACTGAAGCTTTCTTT.

The chain couples TRBV2 to TRBJ2-7, with 7 bases lining up with TRBD1. The germline V gene encodes CDR1 SNHLY and CDR2 FYNNEI. J was trimmed by 3 bases and V by 4 bases; bases with no gene match: 3. The CDR3 contains 13 residues. The CDR3 nucleotides read TGTGCCAGCAGTGGGGGACAGAGCTACGAGCAGTACTTC. This gives the protein CASSGGQSYEQYF.